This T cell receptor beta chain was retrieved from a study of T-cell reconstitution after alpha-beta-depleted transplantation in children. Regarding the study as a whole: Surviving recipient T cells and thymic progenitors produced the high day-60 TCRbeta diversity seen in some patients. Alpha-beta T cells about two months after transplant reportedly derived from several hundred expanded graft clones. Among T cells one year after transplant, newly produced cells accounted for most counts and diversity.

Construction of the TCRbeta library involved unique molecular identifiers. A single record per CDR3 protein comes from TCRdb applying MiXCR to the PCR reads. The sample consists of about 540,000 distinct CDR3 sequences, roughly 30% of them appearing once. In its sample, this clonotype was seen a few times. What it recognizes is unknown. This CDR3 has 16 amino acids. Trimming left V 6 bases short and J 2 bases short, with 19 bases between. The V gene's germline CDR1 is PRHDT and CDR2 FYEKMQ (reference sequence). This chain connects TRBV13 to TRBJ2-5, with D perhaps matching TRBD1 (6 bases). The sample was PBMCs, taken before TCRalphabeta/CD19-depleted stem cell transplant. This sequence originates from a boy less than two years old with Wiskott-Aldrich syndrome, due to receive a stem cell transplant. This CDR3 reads CASSSLISGEQETQYF. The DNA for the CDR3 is TGTGCCAGCAGTTCCTTGATTTCAGGGGAACAAGAGACCCAGTACTTC.